The 12 T cell receptor beta chains reported below all come from one sample, sequenced in a study of shared clonotypes between healthy human individuals. Here immunoSEQ multiplex PCR was the method, and the copy in TCRdb shows in-frame clones only, minus some. The table lists some 350,000 clones, approximately 79% of them singletons, with 10% in the top ten. Sequenced sample: memory CD4+ T cells sorted from blood. The subset is: CD45RA-negative fraction. The origin of the receptors is a man younger than 40 in good health.

The CDR3 here is CASSEAGLNSNQPQHF. The CDR3 nucleotides read TGTGCCAGCAGTGAAGCTGGGTTGAATAGCAATCAGCCCCAGCATTTT. This chain links TRBV6-1 with TRBJ1-5, with D hard to call. The CDR3 is 16 amino acids. The germline V gene has CDR1 MNHNS and CDR2 SASEGT. V was clipped by 0 bases and J by 0 bases, with 9 bases between them.

The chain combines TRBV7-6 with TRBJ2-7; D not resolved. The CDR3 consists of 12 residues. The ends were cut back, 4 bases at V and 3 bases at J, with 7 bases in the middle. Germline V gene sequence: CDR1 SGHVS, CDR2 FNYEAQ. CDR3 loop: CASSSPHYEQYF. CDR3 DNA: TGTGCCAGCAGCTCCCCCCACTACGAGCAGTACTTC. The entire variable domain, with the rest obtained from reference TRBV7-6 and TRBJ2-7, is as follows: GAGVSQSPRYKVTKRGQDVALRCDPISGHVSLYWYRQALGQGPEFLTYFNYEAQQDKSGLPNDRFSAERPEGSISTLTIQRTEQRDSAMYRCASSSPHYEQYFGPGTRLTVT.

In this sample, this clone turned up a few times. The chain carries TRBV5-1 and TRBJ1-1, with a tentative D call TRBD1 (5 bases). There are 14 residues in the CDR3. The V end lost 1 base, the J end lost 1 base, and 8 bases lay between the germline ends. Per the germline V gene, CDR1 is SGHRS and CDR2 is YFSETQ. The DNA for the CDR3 is TGCGCCAGCAGCTTGAACACAGGGAACACTGAAGCTTTCTTT. Its translation: CASSLNTGNTEAFF.

The V gene is TRBV2, the J gene TRBJ2-5, with 9 positions matching TRBD2. The CDR3 length is 15 residues. Germline-derived CDR1 and CDR2 are SNHLY and FYNNEI. The ends lost 7 bases at V and 5 bases at J; junction bases unmatched: 11. This CDR3 reads CASTSSGRTWETQYF. For the CDR3, the DNA is TGTGCCAGCACCAGTAGCGGGAGAACTTGGGAGACCCAGTACTTC.

The rearrangement uses TRBV5-1 and TRBJ2-3; 11 positions match TRBD1. Germline V CDR1 and CDR2: SGHRS, YFSETQ. After removal of 7 bases from V and 5 bases from J, the junction contained 9 bases not matched to a gene. The CDR3 totals 15 residues. CDR3 residues: CASGLGQGVEDTQYF. DNA of the CDR3: TGCGCCAGCGGGTTGGGACAGGGGGTTGAAGATACGCAGTATTTT.

This chain joins TRBV29-1 and TRBJ2-7; 7 nucleotides agree with TRBD1. Trimming removed 6 bases from V and 4 bases from J; junction bases left unmatched: 12. The CDR3 consists of 14 residues. Germline V gene sequence: CDR1 SQVTM, CDR2 ANQGSEA. The CDR3 sequence: CSVVSWTGQYEQYF. The CDR3 region has the DNA TGCAGCGTCGTTTCTTGGACAGGTCAATACGAGCAGTACTTC.

J is TRBJ2-3 and V is TRBV7-8, with 9 bases aligning to TRBD2. This CDR3 comprises 15 residues. The germline gives CDR1 SGHVS, CDR2 FQNEAQ. Unmatched junction bases numbered 2, after V lost 1 base and J lost 3 bases. This CDR3 is CASSLVLAGTDTQYF. The DNA for the CDR3 is TGTGCCAGCAGCTTAGTTCTAGCGGGGACAGATACGCAGTATTTT.

This clone was counted between two and nine times. The chain recombines TRBV10-1 with TRBJ2-1; 7 bases are shared with TRBD1. The V gene end was trimmed by 6 bases and the J gene end by 2 bases; junction bases not matched to a gene: 4. The CDR3 length is 14 residues. Per the germline V gene, CDR1 is WNHNN and CDR2 is SYGVQD (reference sequence). CDR3: CASSRDRTYNEQFF. DNA of the CDR3: TGCGCCAGCAGCCGGGACAGAACCTACAATGAGCAGTTCTTC.

The J gene is TRBJ2-2, the V gene TRBV2; D perhaps matches TRBD2 (6 bases). Per germline, CDR1 SNHLY and CDR2 FYNNEI. The CDR3 covers 15 residues. The V and J ends lost 4 bases and 5 bases respectively, with 14 bases between them. This CDR3 reads CASSGSGGPTGELFF. The CDR3 DNA is TGTGCCAGCAGTGGATCCGGAGGGCCAACCGGGGAGCTGTTTTTT.

This chain joins TRBV4-2 and TRBJ2-7, with D perhaps matching TRBD1 (6 bases). The CDR3 contains 15 residues. Germline V gives CDR1 LGHNA, CDR2 YNFKEQ. Trimming took off 4 bases at V and 3 bases at J, with 16 bases between the two ends. This CDR3 reads CASSPLDRPGYEQYF. The CDR3 DNA is TGTGCCAGCAGCCCTTTGGACAGACCTGGCTACGAGCAGTACTTC.

This chain uses TRBV21-1 with TRBJ2-7; the D segment call TRBD1 is taken from the table without a DNA check. TRBV21-1 counts as a pseudogene. The CDR3 spans 14 residues. CDR3 residues: CASSTTQGSYEQYF. The CDR3 DNA sequence: TGTGCCAGCAGCACCACACAGGGCTCCTACGAGCAGTACTTC.

The chain has TRBV20-1 and TRBJ1-1, with unresolved D. CDR1 and CDR2 from the germline V gene are DFQATT and SNEGSKA (reference sequence). The V gene lost 5 bases and the J gene lost 6 bases, with 10 bases spanning the gap. The CDR3 length is 11 residues. CDR3 region: CSAYLNPEAFF. The CDR3 bases are TGCAGTGCTTATCTCAACCCTGAAGCTTTCTTT.